Below, 4 T cell receptor beta chains from the same sample are listed, as sequenced in a study of blood T cell repertoires in COVID-19. Profiled with immunoSEQ multiplex PCR; TCRdb holds only in-frame clones, not every one. The profile shows about 200,000 clones, under 90% of them singletons. Sequenced material: PBMCs or T cells enriched from blood (not recorded which). The receptors derive from a woman aged 45-60 years who had been exposed to COVID-19.

This chain uses TRBV7-2 with TRBJ2-5; the D is unclear. V shed 3 bases and J shed 1 base, with 15 bases lying between them. Per germline, CDR1 SGHTA and CDR2 FQGNSA. The CDR3 sequence is 16 residues long. In DNA form, the CDR3 reads TGTGCCAGCAGCTTTACAGTGGGCATACGCCAAGAGACCCAGTACTTC. It codes for CASSFTVGIRQETQYF.

The J gene is TRBJ1-1, the V gene TRBV14, with 7 positions matching TRBD1. J gave up 6 bases and V 1 base, and 8 bases lay outside the gene matches. Germline loops: CDR1 SGHDN, CDR2 FVKESK. The CDR3 is 15 residues long. In nucleotides, the CDR3 is TGTGCCAGCAGCCAAGCTTTCGGACAGGCCGCTGAAGCTTTCTTT. Translating it yields CASSQAFGQAAEAFF.

V and J are TRBV5-1 and TRBJ2-3, with a tentative D call TRBD1 (6 bases). V lost 7 bases, J lost 5 bases, and 14 bases lay in between. CDR3 length equals 13 residues. Germline CDR1 SGHRS, CDR2 YFSETQ. The DNA for the CDR3 is TGCGCCAGCGGGGGCAGGGTGTTAGATACGCAGTATTTT. As protein: CASGGRVLDTQYF.

The chain links TRBV6-1 to TRBJ2-4; the match to TRBD1 covers 10 bases. This CDR3 is built from 18 residues. Germline V gives CDR1 MNHNS, CDR2 SASEGT. Trimming took 0 bases from V and 2 from J; bases not matched to a gene: 7. CDR3: CASSEALTGGSPKNIQYF. The CDR3 DNA sequence: TGTGCCAGCAGTGAAGCGTTGACAGGGGGCTCGCCCAAAAACATTCAGTACTTC.